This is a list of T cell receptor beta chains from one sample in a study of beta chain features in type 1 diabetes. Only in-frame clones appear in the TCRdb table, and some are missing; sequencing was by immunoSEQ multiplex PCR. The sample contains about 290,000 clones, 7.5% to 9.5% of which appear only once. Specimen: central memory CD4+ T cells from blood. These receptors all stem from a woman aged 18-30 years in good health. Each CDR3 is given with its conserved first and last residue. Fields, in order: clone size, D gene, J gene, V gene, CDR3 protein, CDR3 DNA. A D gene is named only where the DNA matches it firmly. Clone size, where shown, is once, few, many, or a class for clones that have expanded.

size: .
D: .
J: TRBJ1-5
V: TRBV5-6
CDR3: CASSLSYGPGVSNQPQHF
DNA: TGTGCCAGCAGCTTGAGTTACGGACCGGGGGTTAGCAATCAGCCCCAGCATTTT

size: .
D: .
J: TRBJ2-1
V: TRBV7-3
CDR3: CASSPSRDSYNEQFF
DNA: TGTGCCAGCAGCCCCTCGCGGGACTCCTACAATGAGCAGTTCTTC

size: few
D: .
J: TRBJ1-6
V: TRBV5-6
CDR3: CASSLAMTANSPLHF
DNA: TGTGCCAGCAGCTTAGCCATGACAGCCAATTCACCCCTCCACTTT

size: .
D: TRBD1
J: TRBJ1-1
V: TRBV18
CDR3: CASSQDRVAFF
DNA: TGTGCCAGCTCTCAGGACAGGGTAGCTTTCTTT

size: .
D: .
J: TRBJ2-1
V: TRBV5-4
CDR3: CASSFSGGTYNEQFF
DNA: TGTGCCAGCAGCTTCTCCGGGGGTACCTACAATGAGCAGTTCTTC

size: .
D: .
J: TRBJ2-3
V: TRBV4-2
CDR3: CASSQEPLSDTQYF
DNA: TGTGCCAGCAGCCAAGAACCCCTAAGCGATACGCAGTATTTT

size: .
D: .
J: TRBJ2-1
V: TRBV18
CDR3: CASSPDRFVDEQFF
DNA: TGTGCCAGCTCACCCGACAGGTTTGTAGATGAGCAGTTCTTC

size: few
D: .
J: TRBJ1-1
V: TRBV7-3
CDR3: CASRNGQLNTEAFF
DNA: TGTGCCAGCAGGAACGGGCAGTTGAACACTGAAGCTTTCTTT

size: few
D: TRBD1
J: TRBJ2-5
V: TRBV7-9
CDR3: CASSLRTGRQETQYF
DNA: TGTGCCAGCAGCTTAAGGACAGGGCGCCAAGAGACCCAGTACTTC

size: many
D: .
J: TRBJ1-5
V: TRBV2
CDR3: CASMRDTNQPQHF
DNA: TGTGCCAGCATGCGGGACACAAATCAGCCCCAGCATTTT

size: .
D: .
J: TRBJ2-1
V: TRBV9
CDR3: CASSGHSGPRSYNEQFF
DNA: TGTGCCAGCAGCGGACACTCGGGACCACGCTCCTACAATGAGCAGTTCTTC

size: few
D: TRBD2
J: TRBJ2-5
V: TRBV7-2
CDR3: CASSPRTSETQTQYF
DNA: TGTGCCAGCAGCCCGCGGACTAGCGAGACGCAGACCCAGTACTTC

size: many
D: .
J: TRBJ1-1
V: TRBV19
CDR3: CATSKVGVKTEAFF
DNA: TGTGCCACTTCCAAGGTGGGCGTAAAGACTGAAGCTTTCTTT

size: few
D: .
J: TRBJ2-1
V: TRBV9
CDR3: CASSARPIAYNEQFF
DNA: TGTGCCAGCAGCGCTAGGCCGATTGCCTACAATGAGCAGTTCTTC

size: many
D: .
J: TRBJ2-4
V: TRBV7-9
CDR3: CASSLEGLNIQYF
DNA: TGTGCCAGCAGCTTGGAAGGGTTGAACATTCAGTACTTC

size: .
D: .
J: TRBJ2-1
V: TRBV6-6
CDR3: CATRRNSYNEQFF
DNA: TGTGCCACCCGCAGAAACTCCTACAATGAGCAGTTCTTC

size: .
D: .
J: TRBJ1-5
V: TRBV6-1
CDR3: CASSANRENQPQHF
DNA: TGTGCCAGCAGCGCTAACAGGGAAAATCAGCCCCAGCATTTT

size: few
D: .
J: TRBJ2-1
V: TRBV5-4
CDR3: CASTQGGRDADNEQFF
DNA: TGTGCCAGCACCCAAGGGGGTCGAGACGCAGACAATGAGCAGTTCTTC

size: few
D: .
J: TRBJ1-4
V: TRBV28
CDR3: CASSPPSLSEKLFF
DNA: TGTGCCAGCAGTCCACCCAGCTTATCTGAAAAACTGTTTTTT

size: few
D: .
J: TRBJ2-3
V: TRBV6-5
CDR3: CASRPQGFGTDTQYF
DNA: TGTGCCAGCAGACCCCAGGGTTTCGGCACAGATACGCAGTATTTT

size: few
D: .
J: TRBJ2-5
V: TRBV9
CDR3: CASSVRVGEETQYF
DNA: TGTGCCAGCAGCGTTCGGGTGGGGGAGGAGACCCAGTACTTC

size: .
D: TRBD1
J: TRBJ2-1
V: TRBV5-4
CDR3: CASSPPRTGHYNEQFF
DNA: TGTGCCAGCAGCCCACCCCGGACAGGGCATTACAATGAGCAGTTCTTC

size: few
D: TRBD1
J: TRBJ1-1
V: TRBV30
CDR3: CASIPDRDSEAFF
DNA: TGTGCCTCCATCCCCGACAGGGACAGTGAAGCTTTCTTT

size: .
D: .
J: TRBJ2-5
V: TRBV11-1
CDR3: CASSLGPRETQYF
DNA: TGTGCCAGCAGCTTGGGTCCCCGGGAGACCCAGTACTTC

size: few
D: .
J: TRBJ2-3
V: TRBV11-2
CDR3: CASSPDRPPRPQYF
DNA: TGTGCCAGCAGCCCCGACAGGCCGCCCCGCCCGCAGTATTTT

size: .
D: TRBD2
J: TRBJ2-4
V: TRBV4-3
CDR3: CASSQDLAGGPAKNIQYF
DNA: TGCGCCAGCAGCCAAGATTTGGCGGGGGGGCCTGCCAAAAACATTCAGTACTTC

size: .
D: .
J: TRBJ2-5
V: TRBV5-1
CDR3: CASSFLGQQETQYF
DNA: TGCGCCAGCAGCTTCCTCGGACAGCAAGAGACCCAGTACTTC

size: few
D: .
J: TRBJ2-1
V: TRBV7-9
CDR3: CASSPPGYNEQFF
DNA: TGTGCCAGCAGCCCCCCCGGGTACAATGAGCAGTTCTTC

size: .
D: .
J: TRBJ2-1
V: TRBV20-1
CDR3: CSASPKGEQFF
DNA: TGCAGTGCTAGCCCGAAAGGTGAGCAGTTCTTC

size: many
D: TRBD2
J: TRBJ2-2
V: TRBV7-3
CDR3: CASSLTSPGELFF
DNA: TGTGCCAGCAGCCTGACTAGCCCCGGGGAGCTGTTTTTT

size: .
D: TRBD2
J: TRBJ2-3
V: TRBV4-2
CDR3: CASSQDKSGRASNTQYF
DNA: TGTGCCAGCAGCCAAGATAAGAGCGGGAGGGCCAGTAATACGCAGTATTTT

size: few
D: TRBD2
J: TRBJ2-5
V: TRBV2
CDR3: CASGESSGGETQYF
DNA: TGTGCCAGCGGGGAGTCTAGCGGAGGCGAGACCCAGTACTTC

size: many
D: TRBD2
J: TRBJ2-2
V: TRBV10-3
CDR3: CAISKTSGIGELFF
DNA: TGTGCCATCAGCAAGACTAGCGGAATCGGGGAGCTGTTTTTT

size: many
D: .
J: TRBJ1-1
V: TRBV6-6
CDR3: CASIGLFEAFF
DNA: TGTGCCAGCATTGGACTATTTGAAGCTTTCTTT

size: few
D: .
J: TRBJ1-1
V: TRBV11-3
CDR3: CASSLDGVGEAFF
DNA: TGTGCCAGCAGCTTAGATGGAGTGGGTGAAGCTTTCTTT

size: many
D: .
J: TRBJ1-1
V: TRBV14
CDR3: CASSQNYNTEAFF
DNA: TGTGCCAGCAGCCAGAACTACAACACTGAAGCTTTCTTT

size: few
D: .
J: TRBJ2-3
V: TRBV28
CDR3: CASLGGYREYTQYF
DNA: TGTGCCAGCCTCGGCGGGTACCGGGAATATACGCAGTATTTT

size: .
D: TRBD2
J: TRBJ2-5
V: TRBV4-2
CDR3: CASSQASGGATETQYF
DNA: TGTGCCAGCAGCCAAGCTAGCGGGGGGGCCACAGAGACCCAGTACTTC

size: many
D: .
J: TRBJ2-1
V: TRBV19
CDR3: CASSKTRNGNNEQFF
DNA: TGTGCCAGTAGTAAAACTAGGAATGGAAACAATGAGCAGTTCTTC

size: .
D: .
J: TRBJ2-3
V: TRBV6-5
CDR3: CASSYSGFFSTDTQYF
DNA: TGTGCCAGCAGTTACTCCGGGTTTTTTAGCACAGATACGCAGTATTTT

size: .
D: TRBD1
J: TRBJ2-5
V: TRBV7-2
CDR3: CASREGTVQETQYF
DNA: TGTGCCAGCCGAGAAGGGACAGTCCAAGAGACCCAGTACTTC

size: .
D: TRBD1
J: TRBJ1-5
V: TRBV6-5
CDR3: CASSYSWTGKGKPQHF
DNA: TGTGCCAGCAGTTACTCGTGGACAGGGAAGGGGAAGCCCCAGCATTTT

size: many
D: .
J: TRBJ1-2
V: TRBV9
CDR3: CASSVAPKDNYGYTF
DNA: TGTGCCAGCAGCGTAGCGCCAAAGGATAACTATGGCTACACCTTC

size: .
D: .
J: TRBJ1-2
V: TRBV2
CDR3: CASSLIGGYTF
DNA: TGTGCCAGCAGTTTGATTGGTGGCTACACCTTC

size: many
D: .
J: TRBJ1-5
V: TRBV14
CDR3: CASSRTRGQPQHF
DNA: TGTGCCAGCAGCCGAACAAGGGGTCAGCCCCAGCATTTT

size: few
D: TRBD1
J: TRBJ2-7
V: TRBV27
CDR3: CASSPRQGRSEQYF
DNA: TGTGCCAGCAGTCCTCGACAGGGAAGGAGCGAGCAGTACTTC

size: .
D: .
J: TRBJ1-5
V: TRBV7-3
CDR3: CASSQDGRNQPQHF
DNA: TGCGCCAGCAGCCAAGATGGCAGAAATCAGCCCCAGCATTTT

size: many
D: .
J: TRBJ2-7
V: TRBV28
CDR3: CASSLGDYEQYF
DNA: TGTGCCAGCAGTTTAGGAGACTACGAGCAGTACTTC